The 6 T cell receptor beta chains presented below share a single source sample, sequenced in a study of blood T cell repertoires in COVID-19. Sequencing used immunoSEQ multiplex PCR; TCRdb keeps in-frame clones, though not all of them. Of roughly 80,000 clones in the sample, 86% are singletons; the top ten hold around a sixth. The sequenced material came from peripheral blood. The receptors come from a man of 80 years or more in a cohort sampled during active COVID-19.

This chain uses TRBV7-2 with TRBJ2-7; 9 bases are shared with TRBD1. The CDR3 is made up of 15 amino acids. The ends lost 4 bases at V and 0 bases at J; junction bases unmatched: 4. The germline V gene encodes CDR1 SGHTA and CDR2 FQGNSA. This CDR3 is CASSSGQGSSYEQYF. In DNA form, the CDR3 reads TGTGCCAGCAGCTCGGGACAGGGCAGCTCCTACGAGCAGTACTTC.

This chain uses TRBV5-1 with TRBJ2-1; 7 bases map to TRBD1. With V trimmed by 4 bases and J by 7 bases, 8 bases remained unmatched. Germline CDR1 is SGHRS and CDR2 is YFSETQ. CDR3 length equals 14 residues. The CDR3 DNA reads TGCGCCAGCAGCCACACGACAGGGTTGAATGAGCAGTTCTTC. Its protein product is CASSHTTGLNEQFF. The full variable domain, its missing parts supplied by reference TRBV5-1 and TRBJ2-1, is KAGVTQTPRYLIKTRGQQVTLSCSPISGHRSVSWYQQTPGQGLQFLFEYFSETQRNKGNFPGRFSGRQFSNSRSEMNVSTLELGDSALYLCASSHTTGLNEQFFGPGTRLTVL.

The sample holds a few counts of this clone. This chain's CDR3 is CASRTDNTYEQYF. The CDR3 DNA follows: TGTGCCTCACGGACAGATAATACCTACGAGCAGTACTTC. The chain has TRBV6-5 and TRBJ2-7; TRBD1 is a possible D gene (6 bases). The CDR3 extends over 13 amino acids. The V gene's germline CDR1 is MNHEY and CDR2 SVGAGI. Deletions cut 11 bases from V and 2 bases from J, with 16 bases between.

This clone came up once. This rearrangement joins TRBV7-2 to TRBJ2-3, with a tentative D call TRBD2 (5 bases). V was clipped by 5 bases and J by 0 bases, with 21 bases between them. Germline lookup yields CDR1 SGHTA and CDR2 FQGNSA. The CDR3 is made up of 18 amino acids. The DNA of the CDR3 is TGTGCCAGCAGCCCTTTAGCGACCAAGGCCTCTAGCACAGATACGCAGTATTTT. Its protein is CASSPLATKASSTDTQYF.

This chain links TRBV28 with TRBJ2-4; a possible D gene is TRBD1 (6 bases). The CDR3 is 14 amino acids. Germline CDR1 MDHEN, CDR2 SYDVKM. V dropped 6 bases and J dropped 4 bases, with 13 bases sitting between them. CDR3 loop: CASSRLQGKNIQYF. The CDR3 coding sequence is TGTGCCAGCAGCAGACTCCAGGGGAAAAACATTCAGTACTTC.

The chain has TRBV7-9 and TRBJ1-2, with a tentative D call TRBD1 (5 bases). Trimming shortened V by 3 bases and J by 4 bases, and 15 bases separated the two germline ends. From germline, CDR1 is SEHNR and CDR2 FQNEAQ (reference sequence). CDR3 length: 15 amino acids. In nucleotides, the CDR3 is TGTGCCAGCAGCTTGCCGACAGTCGGATTCTATGGCTACACCTTC. It encodes CASSLPTVGFYGYTF.